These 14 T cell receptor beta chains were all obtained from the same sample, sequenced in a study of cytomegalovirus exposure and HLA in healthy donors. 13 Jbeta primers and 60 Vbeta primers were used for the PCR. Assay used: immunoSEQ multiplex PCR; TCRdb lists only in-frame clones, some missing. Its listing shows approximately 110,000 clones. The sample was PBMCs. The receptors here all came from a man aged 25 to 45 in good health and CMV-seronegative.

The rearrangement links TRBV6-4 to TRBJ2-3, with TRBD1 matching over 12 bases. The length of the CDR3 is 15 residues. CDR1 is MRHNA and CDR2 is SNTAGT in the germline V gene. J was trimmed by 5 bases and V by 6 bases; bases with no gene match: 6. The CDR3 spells CASSAGQGAGDTQYF. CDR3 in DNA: TGTGCCAGCAGCGCGGGACAGGGGGCAGGAGATACGCAGTATTTT.

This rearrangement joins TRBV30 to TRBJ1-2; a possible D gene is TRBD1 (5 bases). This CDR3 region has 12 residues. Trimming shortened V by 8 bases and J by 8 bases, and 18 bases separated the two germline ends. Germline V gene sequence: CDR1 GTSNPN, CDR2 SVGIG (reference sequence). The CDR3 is CALTLDSLGYTF. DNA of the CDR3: TGTGCCCTGACGCTAGACAGCCTGGGCTACACCTTC.

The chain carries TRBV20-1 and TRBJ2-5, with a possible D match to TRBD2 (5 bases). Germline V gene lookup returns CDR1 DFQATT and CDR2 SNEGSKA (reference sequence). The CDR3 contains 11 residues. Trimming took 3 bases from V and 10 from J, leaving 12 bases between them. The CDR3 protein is CSARGDEDQYF. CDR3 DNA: TGCAGTGCTAGGGGAGACGAGGACCAGTACTTC.

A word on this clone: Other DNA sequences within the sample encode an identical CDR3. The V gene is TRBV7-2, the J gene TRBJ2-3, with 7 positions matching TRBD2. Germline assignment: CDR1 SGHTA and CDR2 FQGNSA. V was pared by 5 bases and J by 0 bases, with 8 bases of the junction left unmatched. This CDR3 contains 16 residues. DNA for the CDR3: TGTGCCAGCAGCCCCCGAGGGAGGGGTAGCACAGATACGCAGTATTTT. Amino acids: CASSPRGRGSTDTQYF.

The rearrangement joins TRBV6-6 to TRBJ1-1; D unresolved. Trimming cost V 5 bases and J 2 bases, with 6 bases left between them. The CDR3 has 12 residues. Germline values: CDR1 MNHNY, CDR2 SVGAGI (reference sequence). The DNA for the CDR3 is TGTGCCAGCAGTCTATTCAACACTGAAGCTTTCTTT. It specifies CASSLFNTEAFF.

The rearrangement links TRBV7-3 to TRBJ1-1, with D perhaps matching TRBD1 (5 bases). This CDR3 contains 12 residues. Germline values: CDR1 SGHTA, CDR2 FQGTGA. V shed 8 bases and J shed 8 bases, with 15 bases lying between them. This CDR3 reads CASRSAGGEAFF. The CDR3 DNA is TGTGCCAGCCGATCAGCTGGGGGGGAAGCTTTCTTT.

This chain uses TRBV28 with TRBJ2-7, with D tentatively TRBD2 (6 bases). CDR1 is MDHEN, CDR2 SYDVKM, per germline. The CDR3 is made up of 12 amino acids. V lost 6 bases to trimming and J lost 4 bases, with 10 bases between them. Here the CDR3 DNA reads TGTGCCAGCAGCGTCCGGGGGTACGAGCAGTACTTC. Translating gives CASSVRGYEQYF.

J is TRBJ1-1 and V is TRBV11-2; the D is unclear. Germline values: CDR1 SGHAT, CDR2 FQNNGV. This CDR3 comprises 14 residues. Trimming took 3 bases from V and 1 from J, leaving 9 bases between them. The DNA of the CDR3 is TGTGCCAGCAGCTTCGAGGGAAAGAACACTGAAGCTTTCTTT. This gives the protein CASSFEGKNTEAFF. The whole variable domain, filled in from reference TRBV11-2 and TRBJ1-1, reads EAGVAQSPRYKIIEKRQSVAFWCNPISGHATLYWYQQILGQGPKLLIQFQNNGVVDDSQLPKDRFSAERLKGVDSTLKIQPAKLEDSAVYLCASSFEGKNTEAFFGQGTRLTVV.

The CDR3 region is CASSTSGQGSSDTQYF. The CDR3, as DNA: TGCGCCAGCAGTACCTCGGGACAGGGTAGTAGCGATACGCAGTATTTT. The J gene is TRBJ2-3, the V gene TRBV5-1, with 9 positions matching TRBD1. The trim removed 5 bases at V and 6 bases at J, leaving 13 bases unmatched. CDR1 and CDR2 (germline): SGHRS, YFSETQ. This CDR3 has 16 amino acids.

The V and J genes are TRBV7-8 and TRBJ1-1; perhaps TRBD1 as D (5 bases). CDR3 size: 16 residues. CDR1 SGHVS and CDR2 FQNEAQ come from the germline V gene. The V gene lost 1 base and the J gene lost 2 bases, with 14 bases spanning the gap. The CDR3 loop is CASSLGGRQGNTEAFF. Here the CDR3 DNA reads TGTGCCAGCAGCTTAGGAGGAAGGCAGGGAAACACTGAAGCTTTCTTT.

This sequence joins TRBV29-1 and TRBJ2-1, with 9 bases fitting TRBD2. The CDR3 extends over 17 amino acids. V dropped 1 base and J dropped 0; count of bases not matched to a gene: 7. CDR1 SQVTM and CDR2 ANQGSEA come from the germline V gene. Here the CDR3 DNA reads TGCAGCGTTGAAGTAGGGACTAGCTTTAGCTCCTACAATGAGCAGTTCTTC. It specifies CSVEVGTSFSSYNEQFF.

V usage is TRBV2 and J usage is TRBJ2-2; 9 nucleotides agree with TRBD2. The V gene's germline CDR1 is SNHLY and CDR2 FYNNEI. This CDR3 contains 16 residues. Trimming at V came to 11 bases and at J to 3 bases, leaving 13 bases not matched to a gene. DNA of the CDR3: TGTGCCGGTCTGCTATTAGCGGGAGCGGACACCGGGGAGCTGTTTTTT. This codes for CAGLLLAGADTGELFF.

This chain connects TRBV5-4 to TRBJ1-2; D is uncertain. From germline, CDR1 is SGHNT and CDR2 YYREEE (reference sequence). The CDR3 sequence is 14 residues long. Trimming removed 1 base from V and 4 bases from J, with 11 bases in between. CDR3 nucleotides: TGTGCCAGCAGCTTGCCGGGTGCCCCCTATGGCTACACCTTC. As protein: CASSLPGAPYGYTF.

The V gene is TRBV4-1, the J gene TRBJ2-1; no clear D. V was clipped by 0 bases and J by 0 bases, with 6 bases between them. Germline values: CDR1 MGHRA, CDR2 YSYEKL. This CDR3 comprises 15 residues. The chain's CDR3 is CASSQETVSYNEQFF. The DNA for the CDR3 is TGCGCCAGCAGCCAAGAAACGGTCTCCTACAATGAGCAGTTCTTC.